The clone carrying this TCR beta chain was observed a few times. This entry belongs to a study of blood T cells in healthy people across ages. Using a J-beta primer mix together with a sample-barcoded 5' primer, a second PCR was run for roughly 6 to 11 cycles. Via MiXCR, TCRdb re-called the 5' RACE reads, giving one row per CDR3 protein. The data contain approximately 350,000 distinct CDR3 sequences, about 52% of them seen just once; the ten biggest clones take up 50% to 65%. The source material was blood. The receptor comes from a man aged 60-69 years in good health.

CDR3: CASSGSRADGYTF. In DNA, the CDR3 is TGTGCCAGCAGCGGCAGCCGGGCCGACGGCTACACCTTC. The chain recombines TRBV2 with TRBJ1-2; D is uncertain. The CDR3 loop spans 13 amino acids. Germline V gene data show CDR1 as SNHLY and CDR2 as FYNNEI. Trimming cost V 6 bases and J 8 bases, with 16 bases left between them.